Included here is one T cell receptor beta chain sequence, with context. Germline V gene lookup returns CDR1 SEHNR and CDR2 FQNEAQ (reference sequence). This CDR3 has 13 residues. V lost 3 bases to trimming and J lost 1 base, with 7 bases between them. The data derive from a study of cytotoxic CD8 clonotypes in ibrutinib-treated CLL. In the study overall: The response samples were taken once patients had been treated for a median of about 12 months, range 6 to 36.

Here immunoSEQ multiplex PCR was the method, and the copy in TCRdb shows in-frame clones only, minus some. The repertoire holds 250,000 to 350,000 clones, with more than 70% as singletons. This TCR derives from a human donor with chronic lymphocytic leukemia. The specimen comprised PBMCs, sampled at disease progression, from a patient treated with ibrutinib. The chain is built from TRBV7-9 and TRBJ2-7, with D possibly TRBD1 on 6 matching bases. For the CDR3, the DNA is TGTGCCAGCAGCTTCGGACAGTCCTACGAGCAGTACTTC. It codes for CASSFGQSYEQYF. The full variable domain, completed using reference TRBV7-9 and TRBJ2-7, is DTGVSQNPRHKITKRGQNVTFRCDPISEHNRLYWYRQTLGQGPEFLTYFQNEAQLEKSRLLSDRFSAERPKGSFSTLEIQRTEQGDSAMYLCASSFGQSYEQYFGPGTRLTVT.